One sample yielded the 12 T cell receptor beta chains listed below, sequenced in a study of B cell selection in AIRE deficiency. Assay: immunoSEQ multiplex PCR; the TCRdb copy retains only in-frame clones and omits some. The sample lists 20,000 to 25,000 clones; 80% to 95% were seen once. Regulatory T cells were sorted as CD4+CD25hiCD127low/negative. The material sequenced was CD4+CD25+ Tregs sorted from PBMCs. Every receptor here comes from a human donor in good health.

The chain uses TRBV2 and TRBJ2-3; 9 bases line up with TRBD2. The CDR3 contains 15 residues. CDR1 and CDR2 (germline): SNHLY, FYNNEI. The trim removed 5 bases at V and 2 bases at J, leaving 5 bases unmatched. The CDR3 DNA sequence: TGTGCCAGCAGTAGGCGACTAGCGGCCACAGATACGCAGTATTTT. This sequence encodes CASSRRLAATDTQYF.

The rearrangement joins TRBV5-6 to TRBJ1-3; no definite D call. Germline CDR1 is SGHDT and CDR2 is YYEEEE. This CDR3 has 14 residues. V lost 1 base to trimming and J lost 4 bases, with 9 bases between them. This chain's CDR3 is CASSLYSRGNTIYF. The DNA of the CDR3 is TGTGCCAGCAGCTTGTACAGCCGAGGAAACACCATATATTTT.

V is TRBV5-4 and J is TRBJ1-2; 7 positions agree with TRBD1. This CDR3 spans 13 amino acids. Trimming at V came to 3 bases and at J to 3 bases, leaving 2 bases not matched to a gene. Germline-derived CDR1 and CDR2 are SGHNT and YYREEE (reference sequence). CDR3 protein: CASSSGQDYGYTF. As DNA, the CDR3 is TGTGCCAGCAGCTCTGGACAGGACTATGGCTACACCTTC. Based on the CDR3 plus reference TRBV5-4 and TRBJ1-2, the full variable domain is ETGVTQSPTHLIKTRGQQVTLRCSSQSGHNTVSWYQQALGQGPQFIFQYYREEENGRGNFPPRFSGLQFPNYSSELNVNALELDDSALYLCASSSGQDYGYTFGSGTRLTVV.

CDR3 sequence (DNA): TGTGCCAGCTCTCCGGGACAGGGGATTGAAGCTTTCTTT. This gives the protein CASSPGQGIEAFF. The J gene is TRBJ1-1, the V gene TRBV18; 10 bases map to TRBD1. Looked up from germline, CDR1 is KGHSH and CDR2 is LQKENI. This CDR3 has 13 residues. J lost 7 bases, V lost 6 bases, and 5 bases had no gene match.

The genes are TRBV5-6 and TRBJ1-1, with 7 bases fitting TRBD1. Losses at the gene ends were 0 bases for V and 1 base for J; bases not matched to a gene: 6. The CDR3 is 16 residues long. The germline gives CDR1 SGHDT, CDR2 YYEEEE. CDR3 in DNA: TGTGCCAGCAGCTTGGCAGAGGGGGCTAGGAACACTGAAGCTTTCTTT. It encodes CASSLAEGARNTEAFF. Filled out from reference TRBV5-6 and TRBJ1-1, the complete variable domain reads DAGVTQSPTHLIKTRGQQVTLRCSPKSGHDTVSWYQQALGQGPQFIFQYYEEEERQRGNFPDRFSGHQFPNYSSELNVNALLLGDSALYLCASSLAEGARNTEAFFGQGTRLTVV.

The chain carries TRBV6-5 and TRBJ1-6; 10 nucleotides line up with TRBD1. The CDR3 is 14 amino acids. With V trimmed by 8 bases and J by 8 bases, 6 bases remained unmatched. Germline CDR1 reads MNHEY; CDR2 reads SVGAGI. CDR3 sequence reads: CASGYGTGDSPLHF. As DNA, the CDR3 is TGTGCCAGCGGATACGGGACAGGGGATTCACCCCTCCACTTT.

This chain joins TRBV6-1 and TRBJ2-1; TRBD2 aligns across 12 bases. Germline assignment: CDR1 MNHNS and CDR2 SASEGT. The ends lost 3 bases at V and 2 bases at J; junction bases unmatched: 8. The length of the CDR3 is 18 residues. The CDR3 sequence: CASSDRLAGVSPYNEQFF. The CDR3 nucleotides read TGTGCCAGCAGTGACCGACTAGCGGGAGTATCACCCTACAATGAGCAGTTCTTC.

The chain recombines TRBV5-6 with TRBJ2-3, with D perhaps TRBD2 (5 bases). Trimming stripped 1 base from V and 4 bases from J, with 13 bases between. Germline loops: CDR1 SGHDT, CDR2 YYEEEE. CDR3 length equals 15 residues. The CDR3 loop reads CASSLPAPGSDTQYF. CDR3 in DNA: TGTGCCAGCAGCTTGCCAGCCCCGGGGTCAGATACGCAGTATTTT.

This clone occurred once. CDR3 residues: CASSQDQRGFTEAFF. The CDR3 region has the DNA TGCGCCAGCAGCCAAGATCAGCGGGGTTTCACTGAAGCTTTCTTT. The gene calls are TRBV4-1 and TRBJ1-1; D remains unclear. CDR3 length equals 15 residues. Germline CDR1 reads MGHRA; CDR2 reads YSYEKL. Trimming cost V 0 bases and J 4 bases, with 12 bases left between them.

The rearrangement uses TRBV11-2 and TRBJ2-5, with D unclear. The V gene's germline CDR1 is SGHAT and CDR2 FQNNGV. The V end lost 4 bases, the J end lost 5 bases, and 5 bases lay between the germline ends. This CDR3 has 11 amino acids. CDR3 nucleotide sequence: TGTGCCAGCAGCTCACAGGAGACCCAGTACTTC. This encodes CASSSQETQYF.

The V gene is TRBV11-3, the J gene TRBJ1-1; TRBD1 might be the D (6 bases). Germline values: CDR1 SGHNT, CDR2 YENEEA. The CDR3 sequence is 13 residues long. V lost 5 bases and J 1 base, leaving 8 bases between the germline ends. CDR3 protein: CASSKQGNTEAFF. The CDR3 bases are TGTGCCAGCAGCAAACAGGGGAACACTGAAGCTTTCTTT. Variable domain in full (rest from reference TRBV11-3 and TRBJ1-1): EAGVVQSPRYKIIEKKQPVAFWCNPISGHNTLYWYLQNLGQGPELLIRYENEEAVDDSQLPKDRFSAERLKGVDSTLKIQPAELGDSAVYLCASSKQGNTEAFFGQGTRLTVV.

V is TRBV6-1 and J is TRBJ2-7, with no clear D. This CDR3 is 13 amino acids long. CDR1 and CDR2 from the germline V gene are MNHNS and SASEGT. The V end was cut by 1 base, the J end by 9 bases, with 13 bases between. The CDR3 reads CASSEGGRLRQYF. In DNA, the CDR3 is TGTGCCAGCAGTGAAGGAGGACGGCTACGGCAGTACTTC.